The 21 T cell receptor beta chains below all came from one sample that was sequenced in a study of blood T cell repertoires in COVID-19. Here immunoSEQ multiplex PCR was the method, and the copy in TCRdb shows in-frame clones only, minus some. Among about 80,000 clones listed, roughly 80% were seen once. Sequencing was performed on peripheral blood. The receptor set was obtained from a man at least 80 years old with acute or convalescent COVID-19.

The CDR3 here is CASSDTGGETEAFF. The CDR3 DNA follows: TGTGCCAGCAGCGATACAGGGGGGGAAACTGAAGCTTTCTTT. The chain joins TRBV25-1 to TRBJ1-1; 8 nucleotides match TRBD1. The junction had 8 bases not matched to a gene; V was cut back by 6 bases and J by 5 bases. CDR3 length: 14 residues. Germline CDR1 and CDR2: MGHDK and SYGVNS.

The chain carries TRBV7-3 and TRBJ2-2; D remains unclear. Trimming left V 4 bases short and J 0 bases short, with 3 bases between. Per the germline V gene, CDR1 is SGHTA and CDR2 is FQGTGA. This CDR3 is 13 amino acids long. The CDR3 DNA sequence: TGTGCCAGCAGCTCATCGAACACCGGGGAGCTGTTTTTT. This encodes CASSSSNTGELFF.

The chain recombines TRBV5-4 with TRBJ2-1; TRBD2 matches 9 bases. The V segment lost 0 bases and the J segment 6 bases; nucleotides outside the gene matches: 4. Germline V gene sequence: CDR1 SGHNT, CDR2 YYREEE (reference sequence). The CDR3 extends over 15 amino acids. CDR3 DNA: TGTGCCAGCAGCTTGGTGGAACTAGCGGGCAATGAGCAGTTCTTC. It yields the protein CASSLVELAGNEQFF.

V usage is TRBV11-2 and J usage is TRBJ2-3, with D maybe TRBD2 (5 bases). Germline values: CDR1 SGHAT, CDR2 FQNNGV. Trimming stripped 2 bases from V and 6 bases from J, with 18 bases between. The CDR3 spans 16 residues. The CDR3 coding sequence is TGTGCCAGCAGCTTATTTAGAGGGCGTGTTATGGATACGCAGTATTTT. Amino acids: CASSLFRGRVMDTQYF.

The chain is built from TRBV5-6 and TRBJ1-2; D call uncertain. The V gene's germline CDR1 is SGHDT and CDR2 YYEEEE. This CDR3 has 12 residues. Trimming took off 4 bases at V and 0 bases at J, with 4 bases between the two ends. The CDR3, as DNA: TGTGCCAGCAGCCGAGCTAACTATGGCTACACCTTC. Its translation is CASSRANYGYTF.

The V call is TRBV23-1, the J call TRBJ1-4; perhaps TRBD1 as D (6 bases). TRBV23-1 falls under the ORF class, with uncertain function. The CDR3 is made up of 15 amino acids. The V gene lost 1 base and the J gene lost 11 bases, with 17 bases spanning the gap. This CDR3 reads CASSQFRQGRGKLFF. The CDR3 DNA sequence: TGCGCCAGCAGTCAATTTCGTCAGGGTAGGGGGAAACTGTTTTTT.

V is TRBV11-2 and J is TRBJ2-4, with 9 nucleotides matching TRBD1. Germline CDR1 and CDR2: SGHAT and FQNNGV. The CDR3 contains 16 residues. V lost 4 bases to trimming and J lost 5 bases; unmatched junction nucleotides: 9. The CDR3 sequence: CASSSRTTGGENIQYF. The CDR3 nucleotides are TGTGCCAGCAGCTCCCGAACGACAGGGGGGGAAAACATTCAGTACTTC.

The chain couples TRBV3-1 (or the pseudogene TRBV3-2) to TRBJ1-6, with D maybe TRBD1 (6 bases). Germline CDR1 reads LGHDT; CDR2 reads YNNKEL (reference sequence). The CDR3 has 15 residues. Trimming cost V 4 bases and J 5 bases, with 12 bases left between them. In DNA, the CDR3 is TGTGCCAGCAGCCCCCGAGACAGGAATAATTCACCCCTCCACTTT. Its protein is CASSPRDRNNSPLHF.

For this clone: Other DNA sequences in the sample encode the same CDR3. J is TRBJ1-5 and V is TRBV5-1, with 8 nucleotides matching TRBD1. The CDR3 is 14 amino acids. V shed 5 bases and J 5 bases; nucleotides not matched to a gene: 6. The V gene's germline CDR1 is SGHRS and CDR2 YFSETQ. The CDR3 spells CASSLGQGHQPQHF. Here the CDR3 DNA reads TGCGCCAGCAGTCTCGGACAGGGCCATCAGCCCCAGCATTTT.

The CDR3: CASSLRTGFETQYF. CDR3 DNA sequence: TGTGCCAGCAGTCTTAGGACTGGCTTTGAGACCCAGTACTTC. This rearrangement joins TRBV27 to TRBJ2-5, with D maybe TRBD2 (5 bases). This CDR3 contains 14 residues. The germline gives CDR1 MNHEY, CDR2 SMNVEV (reference sequence). The V end was cut by 5 bases, the J end by 5 bases, with 15 bases between.

The V call is TRBV29-1, the J call TRBJ1-1; 8 bases fit TRBD1. The CDR3 totals 13 residues. CDR1 and CDR2 (germline): SQVTM, ANQGSEA. Trimming cost V 6 bases and J 5 bases; bases outside gene matches: 8. The CDR3, as DNA: TGCAGCGTCCTTGGACAGGGAGGGACTGAAGCTTTCTTT. Protein sequence: CSVLGQGGTEAFF. Together with reference TRBV29-1 and TRBJ1-1, the CDR3 gives the full variable domain: SAVISQKPSRDICQRGTSLTIQCQVDSQVTMMFWYRQQPGQSLTLIATANQGSEATYESGFVIDKFPISRPNLTFSTLTVSNMSPEDSSIYLCSVLGQGGTEAFFGQGTRLTVV.

The CDR3 region has the DNA TGTGCCAGCAGCTTGGCCCCGGCCGGGGAGCTGTTTTTT. Its translation: CASSLAPAGELFF. The V call is TRBV5-6, the J call TRBJ2-2; D gene ambiguous. The CDR3 sequence is 13 residues long. V lost 0 bases, J lost 6 bases, and 6 bases lay in between. CDR1 and CDR2 from the germline V gene are SGHDT and YYEEEE.

V gene TRBV7-2 combines with J gene TRBJ1-2; TRBD1 agrees at 9 bases. The CDR3 contains 14 residues. In germline, CDR1 is SGHTA, CDR2 FQGNSA. The V and J ends lost 4 bases and 4 bases, in that order; junction bases with no gene match: 4. The CDR3 DNA reads as TGTGCCAGCAGCTCAGGACAGGGGTTCTATGGCTACACCTTC. The encoded protein is CASSSGQGFYGYTF.

V is TRBV5-5 and J is TRBJ1-4; D is possibly TRBD1 (6 bases). The germline V gene has CDR1 SGHKS and CDR2 YYEKEE (reference sequence). CDR3 length: 15 amino acids. Deletions cut 0 bases from V and 6 bases from J, with 12 bases between. Here the CDR3 reads CASSLGTGIYEKLFF. The DNA for the CDR3 is TGTGCCAGCAGCTTGGGAACAGGGATATATGAAAAACTGTTTTTT.

The V gene is TRBV11-2, the J gene TRBJ2-3; 7 bases agree with TRBD2. The V and J ends lost 5 bases and 0 bases, in that order; junction bases with no gene match: 8. The germline V gene has CDR1 SGHAT and CDR2 FQNNGV. This CDR3 comprises 16 residues. The CDR3 DNA follows: TGTGCCAGCAGCCTATGGGGGGGGACTAGCACAGATACGCAGTATTTT. The encoded protein is CASSLWGGTSTDTQYF.

The J gene is TRBJ2-7, the V gene TRBV5-1; D not certain. V shed 4 bases and J shed 4 bases, with 12 bases lying between them. The CDR3 length is 13 residues. Germline loops: CDR1 SGHRS, CDR2 YFSETQ. In DNA, the CDR3 is TGCGCCAGCAGCACCGGAGACGGGTACGAGCAGTACTTC. Protein: CASSTGDGYEQYF.

The count of this clone is one. V and J are TRBV6-6 and TRBJ2-1, with 7 bases aligning to TRBD1. This CDR3 has 17 residues. Germline V lookup: CDR1 MNHNY, CDR2 SVGAGI (reference sequence). With 7 bases clipped from V and 1 base from J, the junction kept 13 bases outside the gene matches. CDR3 DNA sequence: TGTGCCAGCACTCGCTGGGACAGCCGTAATTCCTACAATGAGCAGTTCTTC. Translating it yields CASTRWDSRNSYNEQFF.

V gene TRBV20-1 combines with J gene TRBJ2-1; TRBD2 agrees at 9 bases. CDR3 length: 15 residues. J was trimmed by 4 bases and V by 3 bases; bases with no gene match: 7. The V gene's germline CDR1 is DFQATT and CDR2 SNEGSKA (reference sequence). Written as DNA, the CDR3 is TGCAGTGCTAGTGGCGGGGGGGCGAATTACAATGAGCAGTTCTTC. Translating it yields CSASGGGANYNEQFF.

The chain uses TRBV7-2 and TRBJ2-2; 13 bases line up with TRBD2. Trimming removed 3 bases from V and 1 base from J; junction bases left unmatched: 2. CDR1 is SGHTA, CDR2 FQGNSA, per germline. The CDR3 totals 17 residues. The CDR3, as DNA: TGTGCCAGCAGCTTCCGACTAGCGGGGGGGAACACCGGGGAGCTGTTTTTT. Translated, it gives CASSFRLAGGNTGELFF.

CDR3 nucleotide sequence: TGTGCCAGCTCCCAAAGACAGGAGCCCAATTTCTATAATGAAAAACTGTTTTTT. Its translation is CASSQRQEPNFYNEKLFF. The V gene is TRBV18, the J gene TRBJ1-4; D is perhaps TRBD1 (6 bases). CDR3 length: 18 amino acids. The V gene lost 6 bases and the J gene lost 4 bases, with 24 bases spanning the gap. Germline V lookup: CDR1 KGHSH, CDR2 LQKENI.

This chain connects TRBV6-5 to TRBJ1-3; D ambiguous. V lost 7 bases and J lost 0, with 7 bases in between. From germline, CDR1 is MNHEY and CDR2 SVGAGI. This CDR3 has 13 residues. CDR3: CASMVSSGNTIYF. In DNA, the CDR3 is TGTGCCAGCATGGTCAGCTCTGGAAACACCATATATTTT.